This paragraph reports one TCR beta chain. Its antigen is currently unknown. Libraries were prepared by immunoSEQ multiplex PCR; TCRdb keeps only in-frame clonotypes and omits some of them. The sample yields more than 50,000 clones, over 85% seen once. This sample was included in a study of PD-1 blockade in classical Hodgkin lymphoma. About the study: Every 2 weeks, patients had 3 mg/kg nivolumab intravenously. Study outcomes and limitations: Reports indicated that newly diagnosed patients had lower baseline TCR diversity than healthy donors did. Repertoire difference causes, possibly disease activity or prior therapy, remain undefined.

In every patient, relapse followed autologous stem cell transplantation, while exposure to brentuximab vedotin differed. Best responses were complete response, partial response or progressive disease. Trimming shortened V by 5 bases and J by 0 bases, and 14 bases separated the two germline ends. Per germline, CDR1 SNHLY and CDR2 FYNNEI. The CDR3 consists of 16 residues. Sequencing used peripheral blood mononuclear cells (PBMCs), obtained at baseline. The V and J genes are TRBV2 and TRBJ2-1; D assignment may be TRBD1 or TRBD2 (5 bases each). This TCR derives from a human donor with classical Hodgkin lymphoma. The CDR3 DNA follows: TGTGCCAGCAGTCCCCCCAGGGAGAGCTCCTACAATGAGCAGTTCTTC. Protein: CASSPPRESSYNEQFF. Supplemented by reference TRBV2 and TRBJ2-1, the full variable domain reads EPEVTQTPSHQVTQMGQEVILRCVPISNHLYFYWYRQILGQKVEFLVSFYNNEISEKSEIFDDQFSVERPDGSNFTLKIRSTKLEDSAMYFCASSPPRESSYNEQFFGPGTRLTVL.